What follows describes a single TCR beta chain. The data were obtained in a study of blood T cell repertoires in COVID-19. Produced via immunoSEQ multiplex PCR; TCRdb's table is partial and in-frame only. The data contain 270,000 or so clones, about 89% of them singletons. The germline V gene has CDR1 MNHEY and CDR2 SVGAGI. Trimming stripped 0 bases from V and 7 bases from J, with 12 bases between. CDR3 length: 14 amino acids. This clonotype was obtained from a man aged 40-50 years with acute or convalescent COVID-19. The chain recombines TRBV6-5 with TRBJ1-1; D is possibly TRBD1 (6 bases). The material sequenced was peripheral blood. The CDR3 spells CASSYSWQGSEAFF. CDR3 DNA: TGTGCCAGCAGTTACTCCTGGCAGGGGAGTGAAGCTTTCTTT.